This note documents a single T cell receptor beta chain sequence. This clonotype was counted between two and nine times. This receptor's antigen is unknown. No base quality values were provided; no much bigger clone lies one nucleotide off. This sample is drawn from a study of T-cell memory formation after mild COVID-19 (dated by TCRdb to the early 2020s). Background for the entire study: TCR sequence clusters from the two donors were largely donor specific. T-cell clones expanding and contracting after mild COVID-19 in a couple of donors were tracked by longitudinal TCRalpha and TCRbeta repertoire sequencing. The cohort comprised two young, previously healthy adult volunteers, one female and one male.

TCRdb names Illumina NovaSeq 6000 as the instrument used. TCRalpha and TCRbeta cDNA libraries were built by 5'RACE with constant-segment primers, adding sample barcodes and unique molecular identifiers. RNA was extracted from every sample with Trizol reagent. Amplification of the libraries took two PCR steps, and the second step added a second sample barcode plus Illumina TruSeq adapters. The libraries were sequenced on an Illumina NovaSeq using 2 x 150 bp paired-end reads. The paper's data handling went like this. Demultiplexing of reads and collapsing into UMI-guided consensus sequences were performed with migec v1.2.7. Using mixcr v2.1.11, UMI consensuses were aligned to TRA and TRB V and J templates and then assembled into clonotypes. A clonotype was counted as expanded or contracted only if both edgeR and NoisET called the change significant, with noise models trained on biological replicates. edgeR calls used a false discovery rate-adjusted p below 0.01 and a log2 fold-change threshold of 1. As an exploratory analysis of dynamics, max-normalized trajectories of the 1000 most abundant clonotypes were examined with PCA combined with hierarchical clustering. Separately sequenced CD4+ and CD8+ repertoires were used to assign a CD4 or CD8 phenotype to each responding clone. TCRdb handled the public reads itself, with Q25 trimming in fastp and clone calling in MiXCR, and kept productive beta chains. Rows with one shared CDR3 protein collapse into an entry with the most common genes and DNA. TCRdb assigned the V and J calls; the authors' analysis was not used. The sample has a few hundred thousand distinct CDR3 sequences on record, around a quarter of them singletons. The ten largest make up 9.5% to 15% of the sample.

The CDR3 sequence holds 13 residues, the cysteine and phenylalanine included. Of all the DNA, just the CDR3 is kept, 39 bases in frame from base 1. V loses 0 bases, J loses 11 bases, and the germline ends lie 13 bases apart. What the research found in general, with its limitations: From day 15 to 85, contracting clones showed balanced CD4/CD8 phenotypes, whereas a second wave of clones that expanded from day 15 to 37 leaned towards CD4+. The study included only a couple of mild cases, and larger cohorts that include severe cases with pre-infection samples were judged to be necessary. Contracting CD4+ clones were located mainly in the CM and EM memory subsets, whereas CD8+ clones were found to be enriched in EMRA. Some responding clones were found in pre-infection memory, which suggests that pre-existing cross-reactive memory T cells took part in the SARS-CoV-2 response. The second-wave clones that peaked on day 37 were not confirmed to be SARS-CoV-2 specific.

Ficoll-Paque density gradient centrifugation was the method used to isolate PBMCs. This TCR was recovered from an adult woman who had mild COVID-19 (a few samples of this study predate the infection). The sample titles of this study are shuffled in the database, so cell type and time point are left out; the donor was told from shared clones. What was sequenced was PBMCs or a T cell subset sorted from them (not recorded which). Recombination joined TRBV12-3 or TRBV12-4 with TRBJ1-1; no D gene can be assigned with confidence. The CDR3 protein is CASSLAGNEYAFF. The sequenced DNA: TGTGCCAGCAGTTTAGCAGGGAATGAGTACGCTTTCTTT.